This T cell receptor (beta chain) derives from a study of blood T cell repertoires in COVID-19. Some clones are missing from TCRdb's copy, which holds only in-frame ones; the method was immunoSEQ multiplex PCR. The repertoire consists of about 34,000 clones, with 85% occurring once and the leading ten covering roughly 15%. This clone was counted a single time. This CDR3 is 14 amino acids long. The germline gives CDR1 SGHRS, CDR2 YFSETQ. Germline trimming cut 2 bases from V and 4 bases from J; bases unmatched to any gene: 4. Sequences were obtained from peripheral blood. The chain joins TRBV5-1 to TRBJ2-5, with TRBD2 identical over 8 bases. The TCR sequence derives from a human donor with acute or convalescent COVID-19. The donor label of this sample is uncertain. The CDR3 protein is CASSFVLAGETQYF. As DNA, the CDR3 is TGCGCCAGCAGCTTCGTCCTAGCGGGAGAGACCCAGTACTTC.